This note documents a single T cell receptor beta chain sequence. Patients from Seattle were sampled longitudinally, starting during active infection. Authors' methods: Amplification with reference gene primers provided the estimates of nucleated cell counts. Clones were read by immunoSEQ multiplex PCR, and TCRdb kept only the in-frame ones, dropping some. From that table come the V and J calls and clone size; the DNA was used to work out D and trimming. The data contain approximately 150,000 clones, about 85% of them singletons. The CDR3 covers 15 residues. V was trimmed by 7 bases and J by 4 bases, leaving 20 bases between them. Germline CDR1 is SGHRS and CDR2 is YFSETQ. The data were obtained in a study of blood T cell repertoires in COVID-19. Whole-study context: The origin of the acute and convalescent COVID-19 samples was the United States, Italy and Spain. Sample material is recorded as cDNA or gDNA derived from T cells, B-cell-depleted T cells, or PBMCs.

Material: peripheral blood. This TCR was recovered from an elderly woman with COVID-19, enrolled during active disease. This chain connects TRBV5-1 to TRBJ1-1; a weak D match, TRBD1 (6 bases). Written as DNA, the CDR3 is TGCGCCAGCCGAGGGTCGGGGGGCCCTCCCACTGAAGCTTTCTTT. Translation: CASRGSGGPPTEAFF.